This T cell receptor beta chain stems from a study of cytomegalovirus exposure and HLA in healthy donors. This clone was detected only once. Vbeta (60) and Jbeta (13) primers were used in the PCR. Clones were read by immunoSEQ multiplex PCR, and TCRdb kept only the in-frame ones, dropping some. The sample consists of about 100,000 clones, over 65% of them appearing once. The receptor comes from a woman aged 55-75 years in good health and CMV-seronegative. The sequencing input was PBMCs.

The CDR3 spells CASSQAAGGVYEQYF. The CDR3 DNA sequence: TGTGCCAGCAGCCAAGCCGCGGGGGGCGTCTACGAGCAGTACTTC. The genes are TRBV5-4 and TRBJ2-7, with 8 bases that match TRBD2. This CDR3 is 15 amino acids long. V trimming: 4 bases; J trimming: 3 bases; junction bases outside the gene matches: 9. Germline V CDR1 and CDR2: SGHNT, YYREEE (reference sequence).